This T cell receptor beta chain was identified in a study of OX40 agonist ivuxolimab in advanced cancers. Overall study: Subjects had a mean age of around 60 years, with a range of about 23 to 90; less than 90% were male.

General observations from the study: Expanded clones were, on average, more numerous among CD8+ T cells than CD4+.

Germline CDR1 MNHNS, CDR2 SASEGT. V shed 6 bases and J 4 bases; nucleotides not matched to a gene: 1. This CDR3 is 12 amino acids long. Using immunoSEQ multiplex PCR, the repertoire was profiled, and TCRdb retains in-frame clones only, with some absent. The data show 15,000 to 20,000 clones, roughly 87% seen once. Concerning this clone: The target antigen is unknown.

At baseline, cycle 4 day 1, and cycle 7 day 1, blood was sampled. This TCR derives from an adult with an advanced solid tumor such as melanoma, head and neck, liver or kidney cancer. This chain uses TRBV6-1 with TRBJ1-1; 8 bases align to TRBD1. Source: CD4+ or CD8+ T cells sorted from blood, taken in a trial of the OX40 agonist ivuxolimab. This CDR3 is CASRDRGTEAFF. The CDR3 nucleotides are TGTGCCAGCAGAGACAGGGGCACTGAAGCTTTCTTT.